The clone carrying this T cell receptor (beta chain) was detected a few times. The data derive from a study of blood T cell repertoires in COVID-19. Measured with immunoSEQ multiplex PCR; TCRdb has only the in-frame clones, and not every one. The profile shows 120,000 to 150,000 clones, approximately 86% of them singletons. This CDR3 region has 14 residues. The specimen sequenced was PBMCs or T cells enriched from blood (not recorded which). The TCR originated in a woman between 40 and 50 years old who had been exposed to COVID-19. This chain connects TRBV21-1 to TRBJ2-7; no DNA check was done on the table's D call, TRBD1. TRBV21-1 is recorded as a pseudogene. For the CDR3, the DNA is TGTGCCAGCAGCCCCCCGGACAGATCCTACGAGCAGTACTTC. This translates into CASSPPDRSYEQYF.